These T cell receptor beta chains were read from a single sample in a study of neurological immune-mediated disorders. TCRdb reprocessed the 5' RACE reads with MiXCR, giving one entry per CDR3 protein. The sample yields 95,000 or so distinct CDR3 sequences, roughly 4% seen once. The sample was PBMCs. These receptors were taken from a woman aged 18-29 years with multiple sclerosis. Both conserved end residues are part of each CDR3. Fields, in order: J gene, V gene, D gene, CDR3 protein. The D gene is left open where the match is weak.

J gene: TRBJ2-1; V gene: TRBV7-2; D gene: -; CDR3 protein: CASSLSRRNNEQFF
J gene: TRBJ1-1; V gene: TRBV6-2/TRBV6-3; D gene: -; CDR3 protein: CASTGGLGGTEAFF
J gene: TRBJ1-1; V gene: TRBV29-1; D gene: -; CDR3 protein: CSVERGSVTEAFF
J gene: TRBJ2-2; V gene: TRBV20-1; D gene: -; CDR3 protein: CSAGGTGVGNTGELFF
J gene: TRBJ2-7; V gene: TRBV5-1; D gene: -; CDR3 protein: CASSWGPGEFSSYEQYF
J gene: TRBJ1-4; V gene: TRBV5-1; D gene: TRBD1; CDR3 protein: CASSSGTRGEKLFF
J gene: TRBJ2-5; V gene: TRBV12-3/TRBV12-4; D gene: TRBD1; CDR3 protein: CASSPGQQETQYF
J gene: TRBJ1-1; V gene: TRBV7-8; D gene: -; CDR3 protein: CASSLGVAANTEAFF
J gene: TRBJ2-3; V gene: TRBV18; D gene: -; CDR3 protein: CASSHRTDTQYF
J gene: TRBJ2-1; V gene: TRBV9; D gene: -; CDR3 protein: CASSEGGINEQFF